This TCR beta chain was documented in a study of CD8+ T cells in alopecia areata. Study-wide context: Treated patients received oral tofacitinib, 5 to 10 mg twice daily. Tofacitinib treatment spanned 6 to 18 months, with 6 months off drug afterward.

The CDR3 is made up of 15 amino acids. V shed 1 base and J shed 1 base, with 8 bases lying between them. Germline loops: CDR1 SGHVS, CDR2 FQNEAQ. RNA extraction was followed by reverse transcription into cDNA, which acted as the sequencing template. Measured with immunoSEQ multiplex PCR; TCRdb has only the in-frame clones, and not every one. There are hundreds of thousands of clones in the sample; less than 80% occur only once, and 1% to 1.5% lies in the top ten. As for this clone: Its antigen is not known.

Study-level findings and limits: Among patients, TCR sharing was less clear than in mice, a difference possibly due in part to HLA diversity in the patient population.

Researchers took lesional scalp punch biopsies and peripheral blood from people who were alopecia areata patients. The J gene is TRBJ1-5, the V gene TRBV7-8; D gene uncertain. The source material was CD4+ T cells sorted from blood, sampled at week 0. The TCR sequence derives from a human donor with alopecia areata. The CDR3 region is CASSLGVLSNQPQHF. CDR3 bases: TGTGCCAGCAGCTTAGGTGTGCTCAGCAATCAGCCCCAGCATTTT.